What follows is one TCR beta chain and its context. Its antigen remains unidentified. Base qualities are not recorded, but no much larger clone differs from it by a single base. The label giving this sample's time point can be read as: newly diagnosed GD, antithyroid drugs for less than 3 months. RNA was extracted from PBMCs in TRIzol for both TCR sequencing and RNA sequencing. The diagnosis of Graves' disease was made according to American Thyroid Association guidelines. The patients came from an endocrinology department in Xi'an, China. From each patient, 7.5 to 10 milliliters of peripheral blood was collected into an EDTA anticoagulant tube. Ficoll Paque Plus density gradient separation was used to isolate PBMCs, and no additional T cell sorting was done. An Agilent 2100 Bioanalyzer and agarose gel were used to check RNA quality, and a NanoDrop 2000 was used to measure RNA concentration. This specimen belongs to a study of regulatory T cells in long-lasting Graves disease (dated by TCRdb to the early 2020s). With regard to the full study: In the newly diagnosed Graves' disease group, patients had been taking antithyroid drugs for less than 3 months. Peripheral blood TCR sequencing and RNA sequencing compared persistent Graves' disease patients with newly diagnosed Graves' disease patients. The study was registered as a clinical trial and conducted in China. A total of some 35 samples underwent TCR sequencing, from some 13 patients with persistent Graves' disease and some 20 patients with newly diagnosed Graves' disease. Beyond this particular receptor, the publication reports: Lower TCR Shannon entropy and fewer highly expanded clones were observed in persistent Graves' disease patients than in newly diagnosed patients, which suggested clonal expansion. As a limitation, the authors acknowledged that the small sample size may reduce accuracy. Sequencing and analysis were restricted to the TCR beta chain. The study examined only peripheral blood because the primary lesion, thyroid tissue, could not be accessed. Persistent disease showed preferential use of TRBV28, TRBJ1-2 and TRBJ2-5, whereas newly diagnosed disease favored TRBV20-1 and TRBJ2-1. More public clonotypes were shared among persistent patients (around 2,600) than among newly diagnosed patients (roughly 1,000).

Library creation used multiplex PCR. The data were produced on an Illumina HiSeq 4000. TCR beta libraries were built with iRepertoire HTBI primers and Arm-PCR amplification of CDR3 regions. PCR products were gel purified before sequencing. Concerning the study's data processing: Gene usage analysis of CDR3 amino acid clonotypes relied on the 60 or so TRBV and 15 or so TRBJ segments identified across samples. COPE and FqMerger were used to merge the filtered high-quality paired reads into contigs. BLAST was used to align contigs to IMGT TRBV, TRBD and TRBJ reference genes, and CDR3 was defined according to IMGT. Clonotypes above 0.1% frequency were classified as highly expanded clones. Shannon entropy was used to measure repertoire diversity, and the Gini coefficient was used to measure V-J evenness. Clonotypes shared by more than one individual were considered public. TCRdb's own reprocessing of the public reads used fastp at Q25 and MiXCR and kept productive beta chains. Entries are consolidated by CDR3 protein sequence, retaining the most common genes and DNA. These V and J calls are TCRdb output, not the study's own analysis. This sample comprises about 210,000 distinct CDR3 sequences, approximately 18% of them detected only once. The ten biggest clones cover roughly 10% of the sample.

V drops 2 bases and J drops 3 bases, leaving 13 bases in between. The germline V gene (reference sequence) specifies LGHDT as CDR1 and YNNKEL as CDR2. From its cysteine to its phenylalanine, the CDR3 spans 16 amino acids. Only the CDR3 part of the read is kept: 48 bases, read in frame from the first base. The sample also formed part of further work on T cells in Graves' hyperthyroidism and ophthalmopathy. Per the second study: Stable Graves' hyperthyroidism was defined as the absence of progression to ophthalmopathy over 18 months of follow-up. Hyperthyroidism patients were aged 18 to 65 years and newly diagnosed, with disease duration of less than 2 months. Any patient with an uncontrolled infection, another autoimmune disease, pregnancy or lactation was excluded. Clinical symptoms, serum thyroxine and TRAb, thyroid ultrasound, and orbital computed tomography formed the basis for the diagnoses. A first-round RT-PCR of the TCR CDR3 used the HTBI primer set with the Qiagen OneStep RT-PCR kit. Blood samples also contained most of the expanded thyroid clonotypes (frequency above 0.001), which suggests that blood repertoires may reflect thyroid immune responses. In cross-validation, a model built on a 13 V-J signature told ophthalmopathy apart from stable hyperthyroidism with less than 90% sensitivity and around 84% specificity, and in testing the same model reached 80%/75%. In validation, the model predicted progression to ophthalmopathy with about 71% sensitivity and over 72% specificity, a median of about 6.7 months before onset. A discovery cohort of around 98 patients, approximately 45 with Graves' ophthalmopathy and more than 55 with stable Graves' hyperthyroidism, was used to find distinguishing TCR V-J signatures. Whether ophthalmopathy could be predicted prospectively was tested in an independent validation cohort made up of fewer than 20 hyperthyroidism patients plus 17 patients who later progressed to ophthalmopathy. For training and testing, the approximately 92 patients in the discovery cohort were randomly divided in a 7:3 ratio. Thyroid tissue and blood T-cell repertoires from six Graves' hyperthyroidism patients were also compared in the study. Once sampling was done, hyperthyroidism patients were given methimazole at a starting dose of 30 mg daily, whereas ophthalmopathy patients were given high-dose intravenous methylprednisolone. Libraries were constructed in a second round of multiplex PCR, after which size selection and purification were performed. The libraries were sequenced on an Illumina HiSeq2000 using paired-end 100 bp reads. SOAPnuke was used to process the raw data, removing reads that contained adapters or uncalled bases, had a mean Phred below 15, or lacked an exact match to the constant primer or identifier. COPE v1.2.5 was used to merge high-quality paired reads, and clonotypes were defined as unique nucleotide sequences. MiTCR v1.1 was used to align clonotypes to the IMGT TRBV, TRBD and TRBJ reference segments. The analysis included only V-J combinations with a frequency above 0.0001, which together covered roughly 99% of the repertoires. A TCS score was defined as the ratio of F50 (clonal expansion) to E x V (chaos), with BLOSUM62-based TCRdist applied between CDR3 peptides within each V-J. Welch's t-statistics and random forest reduced around 550 V-J features to 13, which were used in a naive Bayes classifier (R e1071). No statistical method was used to fix the sample size in advance, and group allocation was not hidden from the investigators. The paper reports TCR Vbeta CDR3 sequencing of roughly 140 peripheral blood samples: approximately 41 ophthalmopathy, fewer than 80 hyperthyroidism and 17 progressor patients.

Here the chain combines TRBV3-1 and TRBJ2-2; no D gene can be assigned with confidence. The specimen comprised peripheral blood mononuclear cells (PBMCs), sampled at new diagnosis, from a patient treated with antithyroid drugs. This TCR was sampled from a woman aged 25 to 39 with Graves disease. Donor details come from another sample of the same person, matched by shared clones. The DNA is TGTGCCAGCAGCCAAAGGGCGTGGCCAGACACCGGGGAGCTGTTTTTT. This yields the protein CASSQRAWPDTGELFF.